These 26 T cell receptor beta chains came from one sample sequenced in a study of cytomegalovirus exposure and HLA in healthy donors. It was with 60 Vbeta and 13 Jbeta primers that the PCR ran. The method was immunoSEQ multiplex PCR; TCRdb's version includes in-frame clones alone and lacks a portion of them. The top ten clones hold under 0.8% of a sample with about 220,000 clones, more than 65% of them seen once. The sample comprised PBMCs. Every receptor here comes from a man in his late teens or twenties in good health and CMV-seronegative.

The chain carries TRBV19 and TRBJ1-2, with no clear D. This CDR3 region has 16 residues. Germline V CDR1 and CDR2: LNHDA, SQIVND (reference sequence). V was trimmed by 5 bases and J by 6 bases, leaving 22 bases between them. The CDR3 is CASSGGTLGEGHGYTF. The DNA for the CDR3 is TGTGCCAGTAGTGGAGGAACTCTGGGAGAGGGTCATGGCTACACCTTC. The entire variable domain, with the rest obtained from reference TRBV19 and TRBJ1-2, is as follows: DGGITQSPKYLFRKEGQNVTLSCEQNLNHDAMYWYRQDPGQGLRLIYYSQIVNDFQKGDIAEGYSVSREKKESFPLTVTSAQKNPTAFYLCASSGGTLGEGHGYTFGSGTRLTVV.

The genes are TRBV2 and TRBJ1-2; D is perhaps TRBD1 (5 bases). CDR1 and CDR2 from the germline V gene are SNHLY and FYNNEI. This CDR3 has 12 residues. The germline V and J ends were trimmed by 10 bases and 4 bases, with 13 bases remaining between them. The CDR3 region has the DNA TGTGCCACTCAGCGGGGGATCTATGGCTACACCTTC. This encodes CATQRGIYGYTF.

This chain connects TRBV30 to TRBJ2-7; 8 bases line up with TRBD1. This CDR3 has 14 amino acids. Germline-derived CDR1 and CDR2 are GTSNPN and SVGIG (reference sequence). After removal of 2 bases from V and 6 bases from J, the junction contained 9 bases not matched to a gene. The DNA for the CDR3 is TGTGCCTGGAGTCAAGGGACAGGAGTCCGCGAGCAGTACTTC. It yields the protein CAWSQGTGVREQYF.

This clone was observed a few times. The chain employs TRBV12-1 and TRBJ2-7; TRBD2, as called in the table, went unchecked against the DNA. TRBV12-1 is a pseudogene. CDR3 length: 19 amino acids. CDR3 sequence reads: CASSFGVPLPRDYSYEQYF. As DNA, the CDR3 is TGTGCCAGCAGCTTTGGGGTCCCGCTCCCACGGGACTACTCCTACGAGCAGTACTTC.

This clone was observed once. V gene TRBV11-2 combines with J gene TRBJ2-4; perhaps TRBD2 as D (6 bases). The CDR3 covers 14 residues. CDR1 and CDR2 (germline): SGHAT, FQNNGV. The V end lost 4 bases, the J end lost 6 bases, and 13 bases lay between the germline ends. Here the CDR3 DNA reads TGTGCCAGCAGCTCCTCCCAGGAGGGAAACATTCAGTACTTC. Amino acid sequence: CASSSSQEGNIQYF. The variable domain in full, completed from reference TRBV11-2 and TRBJ2-4, reads EAGVAQSPRYKIIEKRQSVAFWCNPISGHATLYWYQQILGQGPKLLIQFQNNGVVDDSQLPKDRFSAERLKGVDSTLKIQPAKLEDSAVYLCASSSSQEGNIQYFGAGTRLSVL.

The rearrangement uses TRBV29-1 and TRBJ2-1; D ambiguous. The germline V gene has CDR1 SQVTM and CDR2 ANQGSEA. The CDR3 covers 14 residues. V lost 7 bases and J 4 bases, leaving 17 bases between the germline ends. The CDR3, as DNA: TGCAGCGCCGGTTCTGGCGGAAGTTACAATGAGCAGTTCTTC. This codes for CSAGSGGSYNEQFF.

The chain combines TRBV7-6 with TRBJ2-5, with D hard to call. V lost 2 bases, J lost 5 bases, and 3 bases lay in between. The CDR3 contains 11 residues. The germline V gene has CDR1 SGHVS and CDR2 FNYEAQ. CDR3 DNA: TGTGCCAGCAGCTTATCGGAGACCCAGTACTTC. Its translation: CASSLSETQYF.

DNA for the CDR3: TGCGCCAGCAGCTTGGCGGTAGCGGCTAGCACAGATACGCAGTATTTT. It is translated as CASSLAVAASTDTQYF. The chain recombines TRBV5-1 with TRBJ2-3, with D possibly being TRBD2 (6 bases). Germline assignment: CDR1 SGHRS and CDR2 YFSETQ. The germline V and J ends were trimmed by 0 bases and 0 bases, with 11 bases remaining between them. The CDR3 contains 16 residues.

This chain connects TRBV19 to TRBJ1-5; maybe TRBD1 (5 bases). Germline V gene sequence: CDR1 LNHDA, CDR2 SQIVND (reference sequence). CDR3 size: 18 residues. The V end lost 4 bases, the J end lost 0 bases, and 19 bases lay between the germline ends. The CDR3 DNA reads TGTGCCAGTAGTAGGCTCGACAGAGCAACGTATAGCAATCAGCCCCAGCATTTT. Protein: CASSRLDRATYSNQPQHF.

This chain connects TRBV6-1 to TRBJ1-4; TRBD1 matches 10 bases. V lost 4 bases to trimming and J lost 8 bases; unmatched junction nucleotides: 13. This CDR3 is 17 amino acids long. Germline-derived CDR1 and CDR2 are MNHNS and SASEGT. CDR3 loop: CASSARPPGQGWEKLFF. CDR3 DNA: TGTGCCAGCAGTGCTCGTCCGCCGGGACAGGGGTGGGAAAAACTGTTTTTT.

The CDR3 spells CASSRYSRVEHGYTF. The CDR3 DNA sequence: TGTGCCAGCAGCAGATACTCCAGGGTCGAGCATGGCTACACCTTC. The chain uses TRBV7-8 and TRBJ1-2, with D possibly TRBD1 on 5 matching bases. The V end was cut by 5 bases, the J end by 6 bases, with 19 bases between. Germline values: CDR1 SGHVS, CDR2 FQNEAQ. CDR3 size: 15 residues.

This clone was counted once. CDR3 loop: CASSILHPAGSYNEQFF. The DNA for the CDR3 is TGTGCCAGTAGTATCCTCCACCCAGCGGGGTCCTACAATGAGCAGTTCTTC. V and J are TRBV19 and TRBJ2-1; 7 bases match TRBD2. The germline CDR1 and CDR2 sequences are LNHDA and SQIVND (reference sequence). CDR3 length: 17 residues. V lost 3 bases, J lost 1 base, and 9 bases stayed unmatched.

The chain carries TRBV7-2 and TRBJ1-3; 7 bases agree with TRBD1. Germline-derived CDR1 and CDR2 are SGHTA and FQGNSA. The CDR3 has 14 residues. With 5 bases clipped from V and 3 bases from J, the junction kept 4 bases outside the gene matches. CDR3: CASSLGGLGNTIYF. CDR3 bases: TGTGCCAGCAGCCTAGGGGGCCTTGGAAACACCATATATTTT.

The genes are TRBV5-1 and TRBJ2-5; D gene unclear. Gene TRBJ2-7 matches the end of the DNA better, so the J call may be wrong. The germline V gene has CDR1 SGHRS and CDR2 YFSETQ. The CDR3 totals 13 residues. As DNA, the CDR3 is TGCGCCAGCAGCTTGGGGGCTCGCTACGAGCAGTACTTC. Translating gives CASSLGARYEQYF.

This rearrangement joins TRBV7-6 to TRBJ2-5; TRBD2 might be the D (6 bases). Germline V gene lookup returns CDR1 SGHVS and CDR2 FNYEAQ. CDR3 size: 14 residues. Trimming shortened V by 4 bases and J by 2 bases, and 11 bases separated the two germline ends. CDR3 coding DNA: TGTGCCAGCAGCTGGAGGGCAGAACAAGAGACCCAGTACTTC. Protein product: CASSWRAEQETQYF. Full variable domain (outside the CDR3, taken from reference TRBV7-6 and TRBJ2-5): GAGVSQSPRYKVTKRGQDVALRCDPISGHVSLYWYRQALGQGPEFLTYFNYEAQQDKSGLPNDRFSAERPEGSISTLTIQRTEQRDSAMYRCASSWRAEQETQYFGPGTRLLVL.

CDR3 nucleotide sequence: TGTGCCAGCAGCTTTGACGGGGGGTACCAAGAGACCCAGTACTTC. Residues: CASSFDGGYQETQYF. This chain uses TRBV7-8 with TRBJ2-5; 7 positions match TRBD2. V shed 3 bases, J shed 0 bases, and the junction held 4 bases outside the gene matches. Germline V gene lookup returns CDR1 SGHVS and CDR2 FQNEAQ. CDR3 size: 15 residues.

This clone has just a few counts. V is TRBV5-1 and J is TRBJ2-7; 9 bases agree with TRBD2. The germline CDR1 and CDR2 sequences are SGHRS and YFSETQ. V was pared by 4 bases and J by 5 bases, with 7 bases of the junction left unmatched. This CDR3 has 14 residues. CDR3 coding DNA: TGCGCCAGCAGCAGTAGCGGGAGTAAAAACGAGCAGTACTTC. This gives the protein CASSSSGSKNEQYF.

V usage is TRBV5-4 and J usage is TRBJ1-1; the D gene is possibly TRBD1 (5 bases). V was cut by 4 bases and J by 8 bases, with 12 bases left in between. Looked up from germline, CDR1 is SGHNT and CDR2 is YYREEE (reference sequence). The CDR3 covers 12 residues. The chain's CDR3 is CASSIRVGEAFF. The CDR3 DNA reads as TGTGCCAGCAGCATCAGGGTGGGAGAAGCTTTCTTT.

V usage is TRBV18 and J usage is TRBJ1-3; D unresolved. V was pared by 5 bases and J by 0 bases, with 14 bases between. Germline CDR1 is KGHSH and CDR2 is LQKENI. This CDR3 contains 16 residues. The CDR3 region is CASSFGRGDSGNTIYF. The CDR3 nucleotides read TGTGCCAGCTCATTTGGGCGGGGAGACTCTGGAAACACCATATATTTT.

V gene TRBV6-4 combines with J gene TRBJ1-3; 8 bases fit TRBD1. After removal of 10 bases from V and 5 bases from J, the junction contained 19 bases not matched to a gene. CDR3 length: 17 amino acids. Germline V CDR1 and CDR2: MRHNA, SNTAGT. The CDR3 region has the DNA TGTGCCAACCCAGACAGGGGCCTTGTGTTTTGGAGAAACACCATATATTTT. It yields the protein CANPDRGLVFWRNTIYF.

This clone came up once. CDR3 in DNA: TGTGCCAGCATTGGAGGGAACTATGGCTACACCTTC. Encoded protein: CASIGGNYGYTF. This chain uses TRBV28 with TRBJ1-2; the D is unclear. There are 12 residues in the CDR3. Germline values: CDR1 MDHEN, CDR2 SYDVKM. V was trimmed by 7 bases and J by 2 bases, leaving 8 bases between them.

The chain carries TRBV27 and TRBJ1-5; a weak D match, TRBD1 (6 bases). The CDR3 totals 15 residues. The V gene's germline CDR1 is MNHEY and CDR2 SMNVEV (reference sequence). V was cut by 8 bases and J by 0 bases, with 14 bases left in between. CDR3 protein: CASGVGGHSNQPQHF. The CDR3 DNA reads TGTGCCAGCGGGGTGGGGGGGCATAGCAATCAGCCCCAGCATTTT.

This chain uses TRBV18 with TRBJ1-1, with no clear D. Trimming pared 5 bases from V and 3 bases from J, leaving 10 bases between. Germline values: CDR1 KGHSH, CDR2 LQKENI. The CDR3 runs 13 residues. In DNA, the CDR3 is TGTGCCAGCTCAGAACAGAGAGACACTGAAGCTTTCTTT. Its translation: CASSEQRDTEAFF. Full variable domain (missing parts from reference TRBV18 and TRBJ1-1): NAGVMQNPRHLVRRRGQEARLRCSPMKGHSHVYWYRQLPEEGLKFMVYLQKENIIDESGMPKERFSAEFPKEGPSILRIQQVVRGDSAAYFCASSEQRDTEAFFGQGTRLTVV.

V is TRBV7-8 and J is TRBJ1-1; D not resolved. CDR3 length: 15 amino acids. Germline loops: CDR1 SGHVS, CDR2 FQNEAQ. The V end was cut by 1 base, the J end by 1 base, with 10 bases between. The CDR3 coding sequence is TGTGCCAGCAGCTTAGAAGAGGGCCGGAACACTGAAGCTTTCTTT. This gives the protein CASSLEEGRNTEAFF.

The table lists this clone with a few counts. J is TRBJ2-7 and V is TRBV25-1, with 9 bases that match TRBD1. The CDR3 covers 14 residues. Germline loops: CDR1 MGHDK, CDR2 SYGVNS. V shed 4 bases, J shed 0 bases, and the junction held 1 base outside the gene matches. CDR3 in amino acids: CASSGQGDSYEQYF. DNA of the CDR3: TGTGCCAGCAGTGGACAGGGGGACTCCTACGAGCAGTACTTC.

A few counts support this clone. This chain connects TRBV6-1 to TRBJ2-7, with 10 bases identical to TRBD1. The CDR3 is made up of 15 amino acids. CDR1 is MNHNS, CDR2 SASEGT, per germline. The V and J ends lost 3 bases and 5 bases, in that order; junction bases with no gene match: 7. The CDR3 is CASSDRDRGYDEQYF. The CDR3 nucleotides read TGTGCCAGCAGTGACAGGGACAGGGGATACGACGAGCAGTACTTC.